This TCR beta chain is drawn from a study of neoadjuvant nivolumab and ipilimumab in lung cancer. Across the whole study: The combination arm added day-1 ipilimumab 1 mg/kg to nivolumab 3 mg/kg on days 1, 15, 29.

This CDR3 is 17 amino acids long. Germline values: CDR1 SGHDN, CDR2 FVKESK. Trimming stripped 2 bases from V and 4 bases from J, with 20 bases between. Broader study findings: Only two of four nivolumab-treated tumors gained richness and clonality by surgery. Pretherapy blood TCR richness correlated positively with resected tumor richness.

Measured with immunoSEQ multiplex PCR; TCRdb has only the in-frame clones, and not every one. The top ten clones hold almost 5% of a sample with some 30,000 clones, 90% of them seen once. Turning to this clone: The target antigen is unknown.

The sequence was collected from an adult with non-small cell lung cancer. The chain has TRBV14 and TRBJ2-5; TRBD1 might be the D (6 bases). The sequences come from peripheral blood, collected after neoadjuvant nivolumab, alone or with ipilimumab, at or shortly before surgery. The chain's CDR3 is CASSQRLDSGQTETQYF. The CDR3 DNA reads as TGTGCCAGCAGCCAAAGGCTGGACAGTGGTCAGACAGAGACCCAGTACTTC.